The source of this T cell receptor (beta chain) is a study of blood T cells in healthy people across ages. Primed by a sample-barcoded 5' primer and a J-beta primer mix, a second PCR proceeded for about 6 to 12 cycles. MiXCR was run by TCRdb on the 5' RACE reads, yielding one entry per CDR3 protein. The sample comprises fewer than 750,000 distinct CDR3 sequences, around 48% of which are singletons, and around 23% rests with the top ten. This CDR3 spans 12 amino acids. Unmatched junction bases numbered 0, after V lost 4 bases and J lost 4 bases. CDR1 and CDR2 (germline): ENHRY, SYGVKD. Sequenced: blood. The chain joins TRBV10-3 to TRBJ1-2, with 7 bases matching TRBD1. The receptor was derived from a man older than 75 in good health. The CDR3 nucleotides are TGTGCCATCAGTGGGGACAGCTATGGCTACACCTTC. The encoded protein is CAISGDSYGYTF.